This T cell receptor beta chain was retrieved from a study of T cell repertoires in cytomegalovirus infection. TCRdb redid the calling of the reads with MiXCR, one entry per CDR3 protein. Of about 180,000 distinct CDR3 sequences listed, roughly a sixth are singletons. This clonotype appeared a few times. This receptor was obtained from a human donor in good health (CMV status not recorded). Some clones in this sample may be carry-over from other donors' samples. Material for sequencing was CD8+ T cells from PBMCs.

This chain's CDR3 is CASSWAGEGYGYTF. The CDR3 region has the DNA TGTGCCAGCAGTTGGGCGGGGGAAGGCTATGGCTACACCTTC. The J gene is TRBJ1-2, the V gene TRBV28; perhaps TRBD1 as D (5 bases). The CDR3 runs to 14 residues. The V gene's germline CDR1 is MDHEN and CDR2 SYDVKM. Trimming left V 4 bases short and J 4 bases short, with 13 bases between.